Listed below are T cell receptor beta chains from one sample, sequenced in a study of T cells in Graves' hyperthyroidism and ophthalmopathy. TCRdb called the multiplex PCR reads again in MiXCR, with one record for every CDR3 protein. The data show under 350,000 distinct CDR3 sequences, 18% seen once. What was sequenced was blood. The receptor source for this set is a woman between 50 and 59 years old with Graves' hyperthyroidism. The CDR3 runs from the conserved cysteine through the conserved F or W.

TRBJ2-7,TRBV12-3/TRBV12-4,CASSYLGLAGVEDEQYF
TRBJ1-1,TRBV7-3,CASSPAGRNTEAFF
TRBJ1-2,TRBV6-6,CASSYSRESGYTF
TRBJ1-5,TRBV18,CASSARDRAVDQPQHF
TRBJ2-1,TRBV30,CAGEKTGLSYNEQFF
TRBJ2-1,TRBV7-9,CASSVSGGAGSEQSF
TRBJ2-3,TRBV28,CASKSTDTQYF
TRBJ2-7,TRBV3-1,CASSPTGQGAHEQYF
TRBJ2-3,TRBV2,CASSELAGGPGTDTQYF
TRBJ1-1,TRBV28,CASSLYTGFSGTEAFF
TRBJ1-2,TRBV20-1,CSARDSGTGTNYGYTF
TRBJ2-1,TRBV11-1,CASSLRDRGISDEQFF
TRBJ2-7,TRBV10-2,CASEAGGAVYEQYF
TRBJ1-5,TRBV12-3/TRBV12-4,CASSLGMKGQGGFQPQHF
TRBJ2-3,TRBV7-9,CASSSNVGTDTQYF
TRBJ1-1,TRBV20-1,CSARPLRAEAFF
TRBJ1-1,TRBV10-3,CAISEGRTGNIEAFF
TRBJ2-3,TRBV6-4,CASSLGEGSTDTQYF
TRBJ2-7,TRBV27,CASSTSGGYEQYF
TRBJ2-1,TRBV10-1,CASSPKSDYNEQFF
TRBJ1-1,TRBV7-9,CASSLGRQSLGTEAFF
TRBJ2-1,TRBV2,CASSRDRDEQFF
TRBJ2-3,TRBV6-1,CASRREGQTDTQYF
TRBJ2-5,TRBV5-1,CASSPTLSGGTETQYF
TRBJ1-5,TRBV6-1,CASGDGSNQPQHF
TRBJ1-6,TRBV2,CASSDWTGGAESPLHF
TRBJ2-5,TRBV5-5,CASDRGGLAERETQYF
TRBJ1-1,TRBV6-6,CASSYSNIPEIMPGQGRLNTEAFF
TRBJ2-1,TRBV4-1,CASSLDRGKPNEQFF
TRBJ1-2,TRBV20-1,CSARSSDSAFYGYTF
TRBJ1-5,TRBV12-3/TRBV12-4,CASSPTGGKQPQHF
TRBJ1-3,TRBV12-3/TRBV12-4,CASSLPDLGNTIYF
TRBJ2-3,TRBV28,CASSLAGRETDTQYF
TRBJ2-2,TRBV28,CASRGSSVDTGELFF
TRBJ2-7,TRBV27,CASSTLGTSSYEQYF
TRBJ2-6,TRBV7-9,CASRADSGANVLTF
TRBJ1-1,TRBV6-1,CASIGFMNTEAFF
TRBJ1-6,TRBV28,CAGALGRGVNSPLHF
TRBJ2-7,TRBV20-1,CSARFASGYSYEQYF
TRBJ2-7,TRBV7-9,CASSQRRTSGSSPYEQYF
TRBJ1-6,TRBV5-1,CASSLQANSPLHF
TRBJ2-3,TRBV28,CASSFVYTQYF
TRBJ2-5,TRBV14,CASSPVGSQETQYF
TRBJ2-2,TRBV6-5,CASSWTGFTGELFF
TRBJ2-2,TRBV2,CASSPGGLTNTGELFF
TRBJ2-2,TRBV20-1,CSARDYFTGELFF
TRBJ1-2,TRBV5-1,CASSLQGARGYTF